This is a list of T cell receptor beta chains from one sample in a study of early T cells in non-severe SARS-CoV-2 infection. TCRdb recomputed calls from the 5' RACE reads with MiXCR, one row per CDR3 protein. The data contain some 76,000 distinct CDR3 sequences, roughly a sixth of them singletons. Sequenced: whole blood. Source of these receptors: an adult who was a healthcare worker with PCR-confirmed SARS-CoV-2 infection or an uninfected control (not recorded which). CDR3s include the opening cysteine and the closing phenylalanine or tryptophan. D genes are given only for firm matches. For some rows the clone size is stated as once, few or many, or as a class when expanded; others skip it.

cdr3_aa: CAWSVAYEQYF
cdr3_nt: TGTGCCTGGAGTGTCGCCTACGAGCAGTACTTC
v_call: TRBV30
j_call: TRBJ2-7
clone_size: few
d_call: -

cdr3_aa: CASSLRTSGRVETQYF
cdr3_nt: TGTGCCAGCAGTTTACGTACTAGCGGGAGGGTAGAGACCCAGTACTTC
v_call: TRBV27
j_call: TRBJ2-5
clone_size: few
d_call: TRBD2

cdr3_aa: CASSQRQGTEGEQYF
cdr3_nt: TGCGCCAGCAGCCAACGACAGGGGACCGAGGGCGAGCAGTACTTC
v_call: TRBV4-1
j_call: TRBJ2-7
clone_size: few
d_call: TRBD1

cdr3_aa: CAWNRGDDPNEQYF
cdr3_nt: TGTGCCTGGAACAGGGGGGACGATCCCAACGAGCAGTACTTC
v_call: TRBV30
j_call: TRBJ2-7
clone_size: -
d_call: TRBD1

cdr3_aa: CASSLGQGETQYF
cdr3_nt: TGTGCCAGCAGCTTAGGGCAGGGAGAGACCCAGTACTTC
v_call: TRBV7-2
j_call: TRBJ2-5
clone_size: -
d_call: -

cdr3_aa: CSVERDLQETQYF
cdr3_nt: TGCAGCGTTGAGCGGGATCTCCAAGAGACCCAGTACTTC
v_call: TRBV29-1
j_call: TRBJ2-5
clone_size: few
d_call: -

cdr3_aa: CASSYDRRSAVLSPLHF
cdr3_nt: TGTGCCAGCAGTTACGACCGACGATCGGCCGTTTTATCACCCCTCCACTTT
v_call: TRBV6-5
j_call: TRBJ1-6
clone_size: few
d_call: -

cdr3_aa: CASSRPTATGNYGYTF
cdr3_nt: TGCGCCAGCAGCCGACCCACCGCGACAGGCAACTATGGCTACACCTTC
v_call: TRBV5-1
j_call: TRBJ1-2
clone_size: few
d_call: -

cdr3_aa: CASSISSSHRADTQYF
cdr3_nt: TGTGCCAGTAGTATCTCCTCGTCCCATAGGGCAGATACGCAGTATTTT
v_call: TRBV19
j_call: TRBJ2-3
clone_size: -
d_call: -

cdr3_aa: CASSQVSLSYTF
cdr3_nt: TGTGCCAGCAGCCAAGTTAGCCTGAGCTACACCTTC
v_call: TRBV3-1
j_call: TRBJ1-2
clone_size: few
d_call: -

cdr3_aa: CASSFDRESTGELFF
cdr3_nt: TGTGCCAGCAGTTTCGACAGGGAATCCACCGGGGAGCTGTTTTTT
v_call: TRBV6-5
j_call: TRBJ2-2
clone_size: -
d_call: TRBD1

cdr3_aa: CASTPAGASYEQYF
cdr3_nt: TGTGCCAGTACCCCAGCGGGAGCCTCCTACGAGCAGTACTTC
v_call: TRBV19
j_call: TRBJ2-7
clone_size: -
d_call: TRBD2

cdr3_aa: CSVRITSGGLFSEQYF
cdr3_nt: TGCAGCGTTCGAATAACCTCAGGGGGCTTGTTTAGCGAGCAGTACTTC
v_call: TRBV29-1
j_call: TRBJ2-7
clone_size: many
d_call: TRBD1

cdr3_aa: CSAGDRVFGDEQYF
cdr3_nt: TGCAGTGCTGGGGACAGAGTTTTCGGAGACGAGCAGTACTTC
v_call: TRBV20-1
j_call: TRBJ2-7
clone_size: few
d_call: TRBD1

cdr3_aa: CASGGTVSYEQYF
cdr3_nt: TGTGCCAGTGGGGGGACAGTCTCCTACGAGCAGTACTTC
v_call: TRBV19
j_call: TRBJ2-7
clone_size: -
d_call: -

cdr3_aa: CSARDPGDFSYNEQFF
cdr3_nt: TGCAGTGCTAGAGATCCAGGGGACTTTTCCTACAATGAGCAGTTCTTC
v_call: TRBV20-1
j_call: TRBJ2-1
clone_size: few
d_call: -

cdr3_aa: CASSKGTSGSREEQFF
cdr3_nt: TGTGCCAGCAGTAAGGGGACTAGCGGGAGTCGGGAGGAGCAGTTCTTC
v_call: TRBV25-1
j_call: TRBJ2-1
clone_size: -
d_call: TRBD2

cdr3_aa: CASSLASPIRGEAFF
cdr3_nt: TGTGCCAGCAGCCTCGCCTCACCGATTAGAGGTGAAGCTTTCTTT
v_call: TRBV7-9
j_call: TRBJ1-1
clone_size: -
d_call: -

cdr3_aa: CASSPPQAYEQYF
cdr3_nt: TGTGCCAGCTCACCACCACAGGCCTACGAGCAGTACTTC
v_call: TRBV18
j_call: TRBJ2-7
clone_size: -
d_call: -

cdr3_aa: CASTLTGELFF
cdr3_nt: TGTGCCAGCACCCTAACCGGGGAGTTGTTTTTT
v_call: TRBV12-3/TRBV12-4
j_call: TRBJ2-2
clone_size: few
d_call: -

cdr3_aa: CASSVGVDLTEAFF
cdr3_nt: TGTGCCAGCAGCGTAGGAGTAGATTTGACTGAAGCTTTCTTT
v_call: TRBV9
j_call: TRBJ1-1
clone_size: -
d_call: -

cdr3_aa: CSAPPAGIAGQEQFF
cdr3_nt: TGCAGTGCTCCACCCGCGGGGATAGCCGGACAAGAGCAGTTCTTC
v_call: TRBV20-1
j_call: TRBJ2-1
clone_size: -
d_call: -

cdr3_aa: CASSPYSSGANVLTF
cdr3_nt: TGTGCCAGCAGCCCTTACAGCTCTGGGGCCAACGTCCTGACTTTC
v_call: TRBV12-3/TRBV12-4
j_call: TRBJ2-6
clone_size: few
d_call: -

cdr3_aa: CASSEGGNTGELFF
cdr3_nt: TGTGCCAGCAGTGAAGGGGGCAACACCGGGGAGCTGTTTTTT
v_call: TRBV6-4
j_call: TRBJ2-2
clone_size: few
d_call: TRBD1

cdr3_aa: CASSSDTGAMEYF
cdr3_nt: TGTGCCAGCAGCTCTGATACAGGGGCTATGGAGTACTTC
v_call: TRBV7-9
j_call: TRBJ2-7
clone_size: -
d_call: TRBD1

cdr3_aa: CASSMGGTDTQYF
cdr3_nt: TGTGCCAGCAGCATGGGGGGCACAGATACGCAGTATTTT
v_call: TRBV13
j_call: TRBJ2-3
clone_size: -
d_call: -

cdr3_aa: CASLRSPGGYQETQYF
cdr3_nt: TGCGCCAGCCTGCGGTCTCCGGGGGGGTACCAAGAGACCCAGTACTTC
v_call: TRBV5-1
j_call: TRBJ2-5
clone_size: many
d_call: TRBD2